This TCR beta chain was sequenced during a study of Ad26.COV2.S vaccination and SARS-CoV-2 variants. General study points: The TCR-based breadth and depth measures might underestimate overall T cell responses. Reports say spike-specific CD8+ and CD4+ T cell responses covered substantial breadth after vaccination.

With regard to this clone: Its antigen remains unknown.

The V segment lost 6 bases and the J segment 5 bases; nucleotides outside the gene matches: 4. The CDR3 spans 13 residues. Looked up from germline, CDR1 is KGHSH and CDR2 is LQKENI. Assay: immunoSEQ multiplex PCR; the TCRdb copy retains only in-frame clones and omits some. The sample has 300,000 to 400,000 clones; about 92% are singletons. This rearrangement joins TRBV18 to TRBJ2-7; 10 bases are a match to TRBD1. The clonotype comes from a human donor who had recovered from COVID-19. The sequenced sample was peripheral blood, obtained after recovery from COVID-19. The CDR3 protein is CASSPGQGHEQYF. CDR3 coding DNA: TGTGCCAGCTCGCCGGGACAGGGGCACGAGCAGTACTTC.